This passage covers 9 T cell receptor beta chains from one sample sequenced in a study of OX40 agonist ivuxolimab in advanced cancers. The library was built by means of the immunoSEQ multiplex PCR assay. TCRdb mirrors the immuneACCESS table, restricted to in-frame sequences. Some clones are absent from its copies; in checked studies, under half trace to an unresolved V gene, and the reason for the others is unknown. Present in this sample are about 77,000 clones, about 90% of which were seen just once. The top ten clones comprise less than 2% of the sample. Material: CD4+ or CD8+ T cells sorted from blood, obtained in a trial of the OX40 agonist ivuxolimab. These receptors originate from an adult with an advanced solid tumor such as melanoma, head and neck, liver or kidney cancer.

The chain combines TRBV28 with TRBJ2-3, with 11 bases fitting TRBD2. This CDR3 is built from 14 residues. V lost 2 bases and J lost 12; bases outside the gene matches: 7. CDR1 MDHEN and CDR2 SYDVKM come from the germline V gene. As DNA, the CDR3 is TGTGCCAGCAGTTTAGCTCTAGCGGGAGGCGAACAGTATTTT. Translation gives CASSLALAGGEQYF.

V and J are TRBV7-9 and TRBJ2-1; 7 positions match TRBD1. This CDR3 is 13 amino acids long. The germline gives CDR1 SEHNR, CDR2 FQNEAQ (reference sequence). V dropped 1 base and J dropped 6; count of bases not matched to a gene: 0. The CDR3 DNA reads TGTGCCAGCAGCTTAGGACAGGGCAATGAGCAGTTCTTC. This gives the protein CASSLGQGNEQFF.

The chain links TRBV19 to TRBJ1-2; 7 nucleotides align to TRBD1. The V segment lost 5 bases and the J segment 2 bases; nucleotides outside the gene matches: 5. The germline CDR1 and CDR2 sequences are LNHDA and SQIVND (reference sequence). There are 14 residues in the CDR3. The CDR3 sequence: CASSVLRGNYGYTF. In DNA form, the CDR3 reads TGTGCCAGTAGTGTCCTCAGGGGGAACTATGGCTACACCTTC.

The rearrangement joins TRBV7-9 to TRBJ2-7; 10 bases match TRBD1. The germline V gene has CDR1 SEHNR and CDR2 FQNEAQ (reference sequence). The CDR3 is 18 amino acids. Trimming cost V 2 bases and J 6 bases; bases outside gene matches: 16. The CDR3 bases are TGTGCCAGCAGCTTAATCCCTCGACAGGGACAGGGGCCCTTCGAGCAGTACTTC. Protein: CASSLIPRQGQGPFEQYF.

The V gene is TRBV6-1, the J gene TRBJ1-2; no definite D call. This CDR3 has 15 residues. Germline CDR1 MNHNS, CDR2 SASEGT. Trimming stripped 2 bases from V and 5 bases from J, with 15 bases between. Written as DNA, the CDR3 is TGTGCCAGCAGTGAAAGCGGCAGAACTCAATATGGCTACACCTTC. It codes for CASSESGRTQYGYTF.

The CDR3 DNA sequence: TGTGCCAGCAGTCCCGGGACAGCTCTAGGGCAGCCCCAGCATTTT. This encodes CASSPGTALGQPQHF. The chain is built from TRBV6-5 and TRBJ1-5, with 7 nucleotides matching TRBD1. CDR1 MNHEY and CDR2 SVGAGI come from the germline V gene. Germline trimming cut 5 bases from V and 7 bases from J; bases unmatched to any gene: 11. The CDR3 is 15 residues long.

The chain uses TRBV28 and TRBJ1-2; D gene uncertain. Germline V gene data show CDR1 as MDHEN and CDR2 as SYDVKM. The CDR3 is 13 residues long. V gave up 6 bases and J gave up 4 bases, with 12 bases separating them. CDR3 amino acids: CASRSSGSYGYTF. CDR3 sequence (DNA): TGTGCCAGCAGGAGCTCCGGGTCCTATGGCTACACCTTC.

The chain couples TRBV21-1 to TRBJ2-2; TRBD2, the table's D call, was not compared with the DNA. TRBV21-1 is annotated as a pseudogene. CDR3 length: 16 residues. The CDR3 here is CASSAFWRERTGELFF. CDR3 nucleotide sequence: TGTGCCAGCAGCGCCTTCTGGCGGGAACGGACCGGGGAGCTGTTTTTT.

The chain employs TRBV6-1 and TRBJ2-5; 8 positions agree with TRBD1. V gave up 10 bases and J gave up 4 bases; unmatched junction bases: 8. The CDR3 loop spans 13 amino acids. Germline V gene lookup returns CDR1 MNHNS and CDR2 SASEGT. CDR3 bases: TGTGCCACCATGTTACAGGGGGGAGAGACCCAGTACTTC. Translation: CATMLQGGETQYF.